The source of this TCR beta chain is a study of blood T cell repertoires in COVID-19 (TCRdb year 2020). Context from the whole study: Samples covering the acute and convalescent phases of COVID-19 were provided by collaborators in the United States, Italy and Spain. Where available, HLA class I and class II types were obtained from metadata supplied by the sample provider rather than from assay-based typing. The prospective study material was composed of cDNA or gDNA derived from T cells, B-cell-depleted T cells, or PBMCs. Samples came from the ongoing ImmuneRACE study (first 160 participants) plus 1,254 subjects from 6 global collaborators. Subjects who had been exposed to COVID-19, were actively infected with it, or had recovered from it provided the deeply sampled blood TCRbeta repertoires that made up the dataset. The repertoires were released in a freely available public database intended as a resource for research on the immune response to SARS-CoV-2. A de-identified subject ID, COVID-19 status, age in years and sex were almost always included in the sample metadata.

Overall results and qualifications from the work: How much clinical and demographic metadata was included differed by source and by participant, and the metadata was provided uncurated.

There are 16 amino acids in the CDR3, from cysteine to phenylalanine inclusive. The entry retains the CDR3 DNA only, 48 bases that are in frame from base 1. The germline V gene (reference sequence) gives CDR1 as LNHDA and CDR2 as SQIVND. V drops 7 bases and J drops 1 base, leaving 19 bases in between. TCRbeta CDR3 regions were amplified from genomic DNA by means of the immunoSEQ Assay, a bias-controlled multiplex PCR. The authors' pipeline ran thus. Within the assay, amplification of reference gene primers was used to estimate how many nucleated cells each sample contained. Sequence reads were collapsed and filtered to measure the absolute abundance of every unique TCRbeta CDR3 rearrangement. For each sample, productive Simpson clonality was calculated by taking the square root of Simpson's diversity index across productive rearrangements. The immuneACCESS repertoire file appears here via TCRdb, limited to in-frame rearrangements. These files lack a portion of the clones; in checked studies, under half of the deficit traces to unresolved V genes, and the cause of the others is not known. V and J calls and clone size are copied from that table; D and trimming were computed from the DNA. The sample table records 330,000 or so clones; over 75% of these occur just once. The ten largest clones capture about 5% of the sample.

In regard to this clone: Its antigen is still unknown. Within one base of it there is no much larger clone, and no base qualities were kept.

Participants in the prospective study were aged roughly 18 to 100 years, lived in about two dozen United States geographic areas, and enrolled through a virtual design. Cohort assignment in the prospective study relied on participant-reported clinical history from a screening survey and a study questionnaire. ImmuneRACE Cohort 3 recovered participants were defined by two consecutive negative NP/OP PCR tests, healthcare professional clearance, or symptom resolution. Mobile phlebotomists in the prospective study collected whole blood, serum and a nasopharyngeal or oropharyngeal swab from every participant. Over a roughly 2-month period, participants in the prospective study had the option of providing additional blood draws and questionnaires. Before DNA extraction, prospective study blood samples were shipped either frozen or at room temperature.

The V gene is TRBV19 and the J gene is TRBJ1-1, with a tentative D gene TRBD1 over 5 matching bases. Sequenced: PBMCs or T cells enriched from blood (not recorded which). The sequence was collected from a man aged 30-40 years who had recovered from COVID-19. The CDR3 corresponds to CASNPDGPGWNTEAFF. The DNA is as follows: TGTGCCAGTAATCCCGACGGGCCAGGGTGGAACACTGAAGCTTTCTTT.